The source of this T cell receptor (beta chain) is a study of chemoradiotherapy in HPV16-positive cancers. CDR3 length: 16 amino acids. The germline gives CDR1 SGHRS, CDR2 YFSETQ. V lost 2 bases, J lost 2 bases, and 13 bases lay in between. The assay was immunoSEQ multiplex PCR, and TCRdb's table has in-frame clones only and misses some. The sample carries 1,500 to 2,500 clones, approximately 80% recorded once. The rearrangement joins TRBV5-1 to TRBJ2-2; D may be TRBD1 or TRBD2 (5 bases each). This TCR was recovered from a human donor with HPV-associated anogenital cancer. Sequences were derived from tumor tissue, sampled from a patient who underwent chemoradiotherapy. The CDR3 loop reads CASSFGAAGNTGELFF. DNA of the CDR3: TGCGCCAGCAGCTTCGGGGCAGCAGGTAACACCGGGGAGCTGTTTTTT. The full variable domain, with the rest looked up from reference TRBV5-1 and TRBJ2-2, is KAGVTQTPRYLIKTRGQQVTLSCSPISGHRSVSWYQQTPGQGLQFLFEYFSETQRNKGNFPGRFSGRQFSNSRSEMNVSTLELGDSALYLCASSFGAAGNTGELFFGEGSRLTVL.